A single sample gave rise to the 8 T cell receptor beta chains below, sequenced in a study of response to subunit inactivated influenza vaccine (dated by TCRdb to the late 2010s). Libraries were constructed by RT-PCR. TCRdb records Illumina HiSeq 2500 as the sequencer. The raw public reads went through TCRdb reprocessing: fastp at Q25, MiXCR clone calling, in-frame beta chains kept. One record per CDR3 amino acid sequence lists the most common genes and DNA. The sample data list hundreds of thousands of distinct CDR3 sequences, and 11% of these were observed just once. The ten biggest clones cover approximately 11% of the sample. The sample was also linked to a second study, of T cells expressing NK-cell markers. That second report states: TCR beta cDNA libraries were made by 5'RACE template switching that added a universal primer site and unique molecular identifiers.

The specimen was PBMCs from blood, collected on the day of vaccination. These TCRs come from a man in his fifties who received an inactivated influenza vaccine. Donor details come from another sample of the same person, matched by shared clones.

The V call is TRBV7-7, the J call TRBJ2-3; TRBD2 might be the D (6 bases). Per germline, CDR1 SSHAT and CDR2 FNYEAQ (reference sequence). The CDR3 length is 18 residues. Trimming pared 2 bases from V and 4 bases from J, leaving 22 bases between. The CDR3 loop reads CASSLSPFRGTGADTQYF. The CDR3 DNA is TGTGCCAGCAGCTTATCCCCCTTCCGCGGGACCGGAGCAGATACGCAGTATTTT.

The CDR3 region is CSARPTSGYHNEQFF. For the CDR3, the DNA is TGCAGTGCCCGACCCACTAGCGGGTATCACAATGAGCAGTTCTTC. The genes are TRBV20-1 and TRBJ2-1, with TRBD2 matching over 9 bases. CDR1 is DFQATT, CDR2 SNEGSKA, per germline (reference sequence). V dropped 6 bases and J dropped 5; count of bases not matched to a gene: 11. The CDR3 has 15 amino acids.

The chain has TRBV6-1 and TRBJ2-5, with 15 bases lining up with TRBD2. The ends lost 6 bases at V and 9 bases at J; junction bases unmatched: 8. The CDR3 runs 15 residues. CDR1 MNHNS and CDR2 SASEGT come from the germline V gene. CDR3 bases: TGTGCCAGCAGCGACCGAGGACTAGCGGGAGGGGCCCAGTACTTC. This codes for CASSDRGLAGGAQYF.

The chain carries TRBV28 and TRBJ1-2, with D possibly matching TRBD1 (5 bases). Germline CDR1 and CDR2: MDHEN and SYDVKM. V lost 5 bases and J 3 bases, leaving 10 bases between the germline ends. This CDR3 has 13 residues. The CDR3: CASSDSSYYGYTF. The CDR3 DNA reads TGTGCCAGCAGTGACAGCTCCTACTATGGCTACACCTTC.

The sample holds a few counts of this clonotype. This chain joins TRBV20-1 and TRBJ2-1; possibly TRBD1 or TRBD2 for D (5 bases each). Germline-derived CDR1 and CDR2 are DFQATT and SNEGSKA (reference sequence). CDR3 size: 13 residues. V was trimmed by 3 bases and J by 7 bases, leaving 13 bases between them. CDR3 in amino acids: CSARVGEYNEQFF. CDR3 bases: TGCAGTGCTAGGGTGGGGGAGTATAATGAGCAGTTCTTC.

V usage is TRBV29-1 and J usage is TRBJ1-4, with 9 bases identical to TRBD1. The V and J ends lost 6 bases and 5 bases, in that order; junction bases with no gene match: 7. CDR3 length: 14 residues. Per germline, CDR1 SQVTM and CDR2 ANQGSEA. The CDR3 bases are TGCAGCGTAAAGGGACAGGGAGAAAATGAAAAACTGTTTTTT. Encoded protein: CSVKGQGENEKLFF. The whole variable domain, remainder taken from reference TRBV29-1 and TRBJ1-4, is SAVISQKPSRDICQRGTSLTIQCQVDSQVTMMFWYRQQPGQSLTLIATANQGSEATYESGFVIDKFPISRPNLTFSTLTVSNMSPEDSSIYLCSVKGQGENEKLFFGSGTQLSVL.

This clonotype has only a few counts. The rearrangement uses TRBV20-1 and TRBJ2-3; 7 bases fit TRBD1. The CDR3 totals 14 residues. CDR1 is DFQATT, CDR2 SNEGSKA, per germline (reference sequence). The V and J ends lost 2 bases and 1 base, in that order; junction bases with no gene match: 3. The CDR3 is CSARTGTGTDTQYF. The CDR3 nucleotides read TGCAGTGCTAGAACCGGGACAGGCACAGATACGCAGTATTTT.

The chain joins TRBV7-2 to TRBJ2-2, with D perhaps matching TRBD2 (5 bases). The CDR3 loop spans 13 amino acids. The germline V and J ends were trimmed by 1 base and 8 bases, with 8 bases remaining between them. CDR1 and CDR2 (germline): SGHTA, FQGNSA. The CDR3 region is CASSLVLVGELFF. DNA of the CDR3: TGTGCCAGCAGCTTAGTACTAGTTGGGGAGCTGTTTTTT.